This T cell receptor beta chain was retrieved from a study of beta chain features in type 1 diabetes (dated by TCRdb to the late 2010s). A note on the overall study: Patients and healthy donors did not differ in mean age, gender distribution, total cell number or subset yield. Regulatory and stem cell-like memory subsets were obtained from only 8 patients and about eight healthy donors, while naive and central memory subsets were obtained from all 30 or so donors. The study compared TCRB repertoires of sorted circulating CD4+ T cell subsets between recently diagnosed type 1 diabetes patients and matched healthy donors. A total of 85 million to 140 million sorted cells were examined across all samples, and a strong correlation was observed between cell number per subset and RNA yield.

Here is what the overall study found, with its caveats: Patients with type 1 diabetes made fewer insertions and deleted more nucleotides at VDJ recombination sites, implying thymic rearrangement abnormalities. Because cDNA was sequenced instead of genomic DNA, activated cells with high expression could be over-represented, although the groups did not differ in activation or CD3 levels. The naive, central memory and regulatory TCRB repertoires appeared to resemble one another more closely among patients than among healthy donors. HLA sub-analyses involved small numbers of individuals, so any influence of HLA type on TCRB rearrangement remained unresolved. A moderate but significant shortening of TCRB CDR3 length was observed in type 1 diabetes patients in all four CD4+ subsets. Shorter templates might have been favored by PCR, but patient and control samples were amplified and corrected together, so both groups would have been affected equally by any skew.

Each donor gave one peripheral blood draw, around 0.12 L on average, collected into heparinised tubes. Using a panel that included CD45RO, CCR7, CD25, CD127, CD95 and CD27, naive, central memory, regulatory and stem cell-like memory CD4+ T cells were sorted on a BD FACSAria II. A purity above 98% was achieved for all sorted populations. PBMCs were isolated immediately by Lymphoprep density gradient centrifugation and stained directly without culture. So that batch effects would be minimized, each experiment stained and sorted samples in pairs, pairing one healthy donor with one patient. The germline V gene provides CDR1 SGHTA and CDR2 FQGNSA. V and J lose 0 bases and 1 base, and a span of 9 bases separates them. The CDR3 measures 15 amino acids from cysteine to phenylalanine. The only DNA kept is the CDR3, 45 bases in frame from the first base. The entire isolated RNA was reverse transcribed using the High Capacity cDNA Reverse Transcription Kit, and thus expressed TCRB transcripts were sequenced. Naive, central memory and regulatory T cell samples underwent deep immunoSEQ sequencing, averaging about 3.5 million total reads per sample. Sorted cells were lysed in RLT buffer and RNA was extracted with DNase-treated RNeasy Micro or Mini kits, depending on cell number. Each cell subset was processed on its own to prevent cross-contamination, while patient and healthy donor samples were processed together. Using the immunoSEQ multiplex PCR, TCRB sequences were amplified from cDNA into 87-bp fragments spanning the CDR3 region. Sequencing of the amplicons was performed on the Illumina HiSeq platform. Concerning the study's data processing: Synthetic template baselines were used to correct PCR bias computationally, reads within Hamming distance 2 were collapsed together, and singletons that could not be merged were discarded. Reads were aligned against IMGT to assign V, D and J genes, CDR3 length and insertions or deletions at six rearrangement sites. Within each subset, clonotype counts were normalized to the number of sorted cells before true diversity and Gini coefficients were calculated with the tcR R package. The overlap coefficient, calculated on TCRB nucleotide sequences, was used to quantify repertoire sharing. Out-of-frame TCRB sequences from naive cells were analyzed as a proxy for the pre-selection repertoire. The clones in this table, taken by TCRdb from immuneACCESS, are in-frame only. Not every clone is retained; where verified, under half of the shortfall comes from an unresolved V gene, and the cause of the rest is unknown. The V and J calls and clone size are taken from that table; D and trimming were inferred from the DNA. This sample is represented by more than 120,000 clones; about 9.4% of them were singletons. Around 1.2% of the sample goes to the ten largest clones.

Notes on this clone: It lacks a known antigen. No base quality information exists; no much larger clone differs at one position.

Sequenced sample: naive CD4+ T cells from blood. The label giving this sample's cell subset or site can be read as: true naive CD4+ T cells. The TCR was taken from a man between 18 and 29 years old in good health. The receptor chain draws on TRBV7-2 and TRBJ1-1, and possibly TRBD1, on 5 matching bases. At the DNA level, the sequence is TGTGCCAGCAGCTTAGCGGGGGGACGGAACACTGAAGCTTTCTTT. Its amino acids are CASSLAGGRNTEAFF. The reference TRBV7-2 and TRBJ1-1 proteins fill in what lies around the CDR3, so the full variable domain reads GAGVSQSPSNKVTEKGKDVELRCDPISGHTALYWYRQSLGQGLEFLIYFQGNSAPDKSGLPSDRFSAERTGGSVSTLTIQRTQQEDSAVYLCASSLAGGRNTEAFFGQGTRLTVV.